The entry below gives a single TCR beta chain sequence along with its context. Its antigen remains unidentified. CDR1 SGHVS and CDR2 FQNEAQ come from the germline V gene. V lost 0 bases and J lost 5, with 11 bases in between. CDR3 length equals 14 residues. This sample is drawn from a study of cytomegalovirus exposure and HLA in healthy donors. Background on the study: HLA-typed donors were the source of around 87 million unique TCRs, which an early data release held. The study, taken as a whole, reports: There were some public TCRs occurring in many donors, but most TCR sequences were rare.

Vbeta (60) and Jbeta (13) primers were used in the PCR. Generated by immunoSEQ multiplex PCR, the TCRdb table keeps only in-frame clones and is missing some. Counted here are around 150,000 clones, 65% to 85% occurring once; the ten biggest clones make up around 3.2%. The sequence was collected from a male donor in good health and CMV-seronegative. The chain combines TRBV7-8 with TRBJ2-7; D uncertain. Sequences were obtained from PBMCs. The CDR3 DNA reads as TGTGCCAGCAGCTTAGCGAGCAGGTTGCACGAGCAGTACTTC. It specifies CASSLASRLHEQYF.